This paragraph reports one T cell receptor (beta chain). The antigen this receptor binds is unknown. No quality values exist for individual bases; no much larger clone is one base distant. One collaborating source in Seattle enrolled patients during active infection and followed them longitudinally through the course of disease. Each collaborating institution followed its own protocols to collect whole blood in K2EDTA tubes. For TCRbeta analysis, collaborators shipped samples in one of three forms: frozen whole blood, isolated PBMCs, or DNA extracted from either of those sample types. This entry comes from a study of blood T cell repertoires in COVID-19 (dated by TCRdb to the early 2020s). At the level of the whole study: Samples from collaborators originated in the United States, Italy and Spain and spanned both the acute and convalescent phases of COVID-19. The repertoires were made available in a free public database intended to serve as a resource for research on the immune response to SARS-CoV-2. Nearly every sample came with metadata listing a de-identified subject ID, COVID-19 status, age in years and sex. The prospective study material was composed of cDNA or gDNA derived from T cells, B-cell-depleted T cells, or PBMCs. Subjects who had been exposed to COVID-19, were actively infected with it, or had recovered from it provided the deeply sampled blood TCRbeta repertoires that made up the dataset. The samples were drawn from two sources: the first 160 participants of the ongoing ImmuneRACE study, and approximately 1,300 subjects contributed by 6 global collaborators. Where available, HLA class I and class II types were obtained from metadata supplied by the sample provider rather than from assay-based typing. Results and caveats for the whole study, not just this receptor: How much clinical and demographic metadata was included differed by source and by participant, and the metadata was provided uncurated.

Including cysteine and phenylalanine, the CDR3 has 14 amino acids. Of all the DNA, just the CDR3 is kept, 42 bases in frame from base 1. From the germline V gene, CDR1 is ENHRY and CDR2 is SYGVKD. V is pared back by 1 base and J by 5 bases, with 8 bases lying between the germline termini. TCRbeta CDR3 regions were amplified from genomic DNA using the immunoSEQ Assay, a bias-controlled multiplex PCR. On the authors' methods: The number of nucleated cells in each sample was estimated from the amplification of reference gene primers within the assay. Sequence reads were collapsed and filtered to measure the absolute abundance of every unique TCRbeta CDR3 rearrangement. For each sample, productive Simpson clonality was calculated as the square root of Simpson's diversity index across productive rearrangements. The table comes from immuneACCESS by way of TCRdb, which keeps in-frame sequences with V and J called. Part of the clones is missing from these tables; in studies checked, under half for an unresolved V gene and the rest for unknown reasons. The DNA gave D and trimming, while V, J and clone size come from that table. A total of roughly 200,000 clones appear in this sample, 70% to 90% of them only once. The top ten clones comprise approximately 18% of the sample.

This TCR was sampled from a person aged 70 to 85 with COVID-19, enrolled during active disease. This sequence uses TRBV10-3 and TRBJ1-4, and possibly TRBD1, on 5 matching bases. Sample: peripheral blood. The DNA reads TGTGCCATCAGTGAGTTCAGGGAAAATGAAAAACTGTTTTTT. It translates as CAISEFRENEKLFF.